One and the same sample provided the 19 T cell receptor beta chains below, sequenced in a study of OX40 agonist ivuxolimab in advanced cancers. The table came from immunoSEQ multiplex PCR; TCRdb's copy has only in-frame clones and leaves some out. The sample has some 77,000 clones; around 85% are singletons. Sequenced material: CD4+ or CD8+ T cells sorted from blood, taken in a trial of the OX40 agonist ivuxolimab. The receptors shown here come from an adult with an advanced solid tumor such as melanoma, head and neck, liver or kidney cancer.

This sequence joins TRBV7-2 and TRBJ2-7; D could derive from TRBD1 or TRBD2 (5 bases each). This CDR3 has 13 residues. Germline V CDR1 and CDR2: SGHTA, FQGNSA. V was cut by 8 bases and J by 5 bases, with 16 bases left in between. The CDR3: CASGERARDEQYF. For the CDR3, the DNA is TGTGCCAGCGGGGAGAGGGCCAGGGACGAGCAGTACTTC.

V is TRBV7-2 and J is TRBJ1-2; 8 positions agree with TRBD1. CDR1 is SGHTA and CDR2 is FQGNSA in the germline V gene. The V segment lost 7 bases and the J segment 6 bases; nucleotides outside the gene matches: 7. CDR3 size: 13 residues. CDR3 sequence reads: CASNPDREDGYTF. The CDR3 bases are TGTGCCAGCAACCCGGACAGGGAAGATGGCTACACCTTC.

This chain links TRBV6-1 with TRBJ2-2; no definite D call. Per germline, CDR1 MNHNS and CDR2 SASEGT. The CDR3 is 13 amino acids. Trimming stripped 1 base from V and 7 bases from J, with 7 bases between. In DNA form, the CDR3 reads TGTGCCAGCAGTGAAGTTAGGAACGGGGAGCTGTTTTTT. It codes for CASSEVRNGELFF.

This sequence joins TRBV11-3 and TRBJ2-1; no firm D call. V lost 1 base, J lost 0 bases, and 10 bases lay in between. The CDR3 is made up of 16 amino acids. Germline V lookup: CDR1 SGHNT, CDR2 YENEEA. The CDR3 reads CASSLVGRSSYNEQFF. In DNA form, the CDR3 reads TGTGCCAGCAGCTTAGTTGGGCGGAGCTCCTACAATGAGCAGTTCTTC.

This clone showed up just a few times. Here the CDR3 DNA reads TGTGCCGGCCAAGGACTAGGGGGCCGAGAGACCCAGTACTTC. Its translation: CAGQGLGGRETQYF. This chain uses TRBV7-8 with TRBJ2-5; D may correspond to TRBD1 or TRBD2 (7 bases each). V was shortened by 11 bases and J by 4 bases, with 20 bases between the two germline ends. The V gene's germline CDR1 is SGHVS and CDR2 FQNEAQ. The CDR3 length is 14 residues.

The J gene is TRBJ2-7, the V gene TRBV5-6; no definite D call. CDR1 SGHDT and CDR2 YYEEEE come from the germline V gene. This CDR3 has 15 amino acids. Trimming left V 3 bases short and J 2 bases short, with 15 bases between. CDR3 sequence: CASSSRPTGPYEQYF. The DNA for the CDR3 is TGTGCCAGCAGCTCCAGACCGACCGGACCCTACGAGCAGTACTTC.

The chain uses TRBV18 and TRBJ2-5; D tentatively fits TRBD1 or TRBD2 (5 bases each). The CDR3 is 14 amino acids. Trimming removed 0 bases from V and 4 bases from J, with 9 bases in between. CDR1 and CDR2 from the germline V gene are KGHSH and LQKENI. CDR3 in amino acids: CASSPPEGPETQYF. CDR3 in DNA: TGTGCCAGCTCACCACCCGAGGGACCAGAGACCCAGTACTTC.

The V call is TRBV18, the J call TRBJ2-7; D may match TRBD1 or TRBD2 (5 bases each). Trimming left V 2 bases short and J 5 bases short, with 13 bases between. CDR1 and CDR2 (germline): KGHSH, LQKENI. The CDR3 loop spans 14 amino acids. In nucleotides, the CDR3 is TGTGCCAGCTCACCAGATCCAGGGAGAGACGAGCAGTACTTC. Encoded protein: CASSPDPGRDEQYF.

CDR3 residues: CASSLGPLETQYF. The CDR3 coding sequence is TGTGCCAGCAGCTTAGGTCCTCTAGAGACCCAGTACTTC. The chain combines TRBV7-3 with TRBJ2-5; no firm D call. With 2 bases removed from V and 4 bases from J, the gap between germline ends came to 8 bases. Germline V lookup: CDR1 SGHTA, CDR2 FQGTGA. This CDR3 is 13 amino acids long.

The rearrangement uses TRBV7-8 and TRBJ2-7, with 10 bases lining up with TRBD2. Trimming cost V 5 bases and J 3 bases; bases outside gene matches: 4. Looked up from germline, CDR1 is SGHVS and CDR2 is FQNEAQ. The CDR3 has 14 amino acids. CDR3 residues: CASSRPSGSYEQYF. For the CDR3, the DNA is TGTGCCAGCAGCAGACCTAGCGGGAGCTACGAGCAGTACTTC.

J is TRBJ1-1 and V is TRBV6-1; D remains unclear. Trimming stripped 6 bases from V and 4 bases from J, with 12 bases between. Germline V gene lookup returns CDR1 MNHNS and CDR2 SASEGT. This CDR3 spans 13 amino acids. This chain's CDR3 is CASSLFEATEAFF. DNA of the CDR3: TGTGCCAGCAGCCTTTTCGAGGCCACTGAAGCTTTCTTT.

The chain joins TRBV27 to TRBJ2-1; D ambiguous. CDR3 size: 12 residues. Germline-derived CDR1 and CDR2 are MNHEY and SMNVEV (reference sequence). Trimming took 3 bases from V and 3 from J, leaving 3 bases between them. CDR3 region: CASSFGYNEQFF. CDR3 coding DNA: TGTGCCAGCAGTTTCGGCTACAATGAGCAGTTCTTC.

The chain links TRBV11-2 to TRBJ2-7, with D possibly matching TRBD1 (5 bases). The CDR3 covers 13 residues. CDR1 SGHAT and CDR2 FQNNGV come from the germline V gene. V was shortened by 3 bases and J by 6 bases, with 12 bases between the two germline ends. CDR3 sequence reads: CASSLSGLGEQYF. The CDR3 DNA reads TGTGCCAGCAGCTTGTCAGGGCTCGGCGAGCAGTACTTC.

This chain joins TRBV5-1 and TRBJ2-3, with 7 bases fitting TRBD1. The J segment lost 2 bases and the V segment lost 7 bases, leaving 7 bases of the junction unmatched. The CDR3 covers 14 residues. CDR1 and CDR2 from the germline V gene are SGHRS and YFSETQ. CDR3: CASGRGLITDTQYF. The CDR3 DNA reads as TGCGCCAGCGGTAGGGGGCTTATCACAGATACGCAGTATTTT.

The chain recombines TRBV5-4 with TRBJ2-3; no clear D gene. This CDR3 spans 15 amino acids. Germline V gene data show CDR1 as SGHNT and CDR2 as YYREEE (reference sequence). Deletions cut 4 bases from V and 4 bases from J, with 16 bases between. The CDR3 nucleotides are TGTGCCAGCAGCAATGTACGGATGGGCGCAGATACGCAGTATTTT. Encoded protein: CASSNVRMGADTQYF.

The chain carries TRBV5-1 and TRBJ2-3; 8 bases are a match to TRBD2. Germline CDR1 is SGHRS and CDR2 is YFSETQ. CDR3 size: 16 residues. J lost 0 bases, V lost 4 bases, and 7 bases had no gene match. CDR3 residues: CASSPGGTTSTDTQYF. Written as DNA, the CDR3 is TGCGCCAGCAGCCCGGGAGGGACAACTAGCACAGATACGCAGTATTTT. Looking up the rest from reference TRBV5-1 and TRBJ2-3 gives the full variable domain: KAGVTQTPRYLIKTRGQQVTLSCSPISGHRSVSWYQQTPGQGLQFLFEYFSETQRNKGNFPGRFSGRQFSNSRSEMNVSTLELGDSALYLCASSPGGTTSTDTQYFGPGTRLTVL.

The chain combines TRBV9 with TRBJ2-1; 14 positions agree with TRBD2. CDR3 length: 16 residues. The V segment lost 4 bases and the J segment 5 bases; nucleotides outside the gene matches: 5. Germline V gene lookup returns CDR1 SGDLS and CDR2 YYNGEE. CDR3 in DNA: TGTGCCAGCAGCAGGGGACTAGCGGGGGCTAACAATGAGCAGTTCTTC. It codes for CASSRGLAGANNEQFF.

This clone appeared a single time. The chain is built from TRBV2 and TRBJ1-1; unclear D gene. Germline CDR1 is SNHLY and CDR2 is FYNNEI. The CDR3 has 15 residues. Trimming removed 2 bases from V and 1 base from J, with 11 bases in between. DNA of the CDR3: TGTGCCAGCAGTGAACTGAGGCTTCCGAACACTGAAGCTTTCTTT. Translating gives CASSELRLPNTEAFF.

The rearrangement links TRBV21-1 to TRBJ1-1; the D call TRBD1 from the table was never checked on the DNA. TRBV21-1 is recorded as a pseudogene. The CDR3 totals 19 residues. DNA for the CDR3: TGTGCCAGCAGCAAACAGGGGACAGGGATGGGGGCGATGAACACTGAAGCTTTCTTT. Protein: CASSKQGTGMGAMNTEAFF.